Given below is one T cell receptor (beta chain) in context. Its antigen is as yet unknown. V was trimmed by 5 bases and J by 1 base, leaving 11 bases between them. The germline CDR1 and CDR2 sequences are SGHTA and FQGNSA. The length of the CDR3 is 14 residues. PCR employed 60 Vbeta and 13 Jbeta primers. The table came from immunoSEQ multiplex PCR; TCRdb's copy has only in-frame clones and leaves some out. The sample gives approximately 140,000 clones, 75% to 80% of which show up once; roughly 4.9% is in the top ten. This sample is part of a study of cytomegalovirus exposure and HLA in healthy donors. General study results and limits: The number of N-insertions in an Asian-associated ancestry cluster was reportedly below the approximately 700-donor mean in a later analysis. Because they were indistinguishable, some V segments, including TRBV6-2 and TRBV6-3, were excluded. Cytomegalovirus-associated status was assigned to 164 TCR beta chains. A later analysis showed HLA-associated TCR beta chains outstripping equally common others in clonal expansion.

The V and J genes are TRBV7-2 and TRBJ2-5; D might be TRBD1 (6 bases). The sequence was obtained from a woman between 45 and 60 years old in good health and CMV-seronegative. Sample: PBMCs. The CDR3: CASSRQALQETQYF. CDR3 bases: TGTGCCAGCAGCCGACAGGCACTCCAAGAGACCCAGTACTTC.